This TCR beta chain comes out of a study of cytomegalovirus exposure and HLA in healthy donors. The study ran its PCR with 60 Vbeta and 13 Jbeta primers. This table comes from immunoSEQ multiplex PCR, and its TCRdb copy is limited to in-frame clones, with some not included. The sample holds about 98,000 clones, around 75% seen once. Broader study findings: Analysis performed later showed TCR beta chains linked to HLA being more clonally expanded than equally common others. In vitro checks showed that a few CMV-associated chains really do target CMV antigens.

Between the trimmed V and J ends, which lost 8 bases and 4 bases, there was a span of 14 bases. The germline gives CDR1 MNHNS, CDR2 SASEGT. The CDR3 runs to 13 residues. As regards this clone: Its antigen is unidentified.

The chain combines TRBV6-1 with TRBJ1-2; D gene ambiguous. The TCR was taken from a man aged 18 to 30 in good health and CMV-seropositive. The source material was PBMCs. CDR3 residues: CASPGRESYGYTF. The CDR3, as DNA: TGTGCCAGCCCTGGGAGGGAATCCTATGGCTACACCTTC.